A selection of T cell receptor beta chains follows, all from one sample in a study of post-analysis software for immune sequencing data. TCRdb called the PCR reads again in MiXCR, with one record for every CDR3 protein. The sample carries about 570,000 distinct CDR3 sequences, 34% recorded once. Sequenced material: blood. The origin of the receptors is a girl between 2 and 17 years old with multiple sclerosis. Both conserved end residues are part of each CDR3. Fields, in order: CDR3 DNA, CDR3 protein, V gene, J gene, D gene, clone size. The D gene is left open where the match is weak. Clone size appears in some rows only: once, few, many, or a class for an expanded clone.

cdr3_nt: TGCAGTGCTAGAGATAAGGCGGAGTACAATCAGCCCCAGCATTTT; cdr3_aa: CSARDKAEYNQPQHF; v_call: TRBV20-1; j_call: TRBJ1-5; d_call: NA; clone_size: NA
cdr3_nt: TGTGCCGGGGCCTCAGGGGCCGATCAGCCCCAGCATTTT; cdr3_aa: CAGASGADQPQHF; v_call: TRBV19; j_call: TRBJ1-5; d_call: NA; clone_size: NA
cdr3_nt: TGCAGTGAGAGGGGACAGGGGGGCTACAATGAGCAGTTCTTC; cdr3_aa: CSERGQGGYNEQFF; v_call: TRBV20-1; j_call: TRBJ2-1; d_call: TRBD1; clone_size: once
cdr3_nt: TGTGCCAGCAGCTTGGTCACTAGCGGGGGCACAGATACGCAGTATTTT; cdr3_aa: CASSLVTSGGTDTQYF; v_call: TRBV5-5; j_call: TRBJ2-3; d_call: TRBD2; clone_size: many
cdr3_nt: TGTGCCAGCAGTTACCAGATCGAAGAGACCCAGTACTTC; cdr3_aa: CASSYQIEETQYF; v_call: TRBV6-6; j_call: TRBJ2-5; d_call: NA; clone_size: NA
cdr3_nt: TGCAGTGCTAGTTTCCGGGCCACCCAAGAGACCCAGTACTTC; cdr3_aa: CSASFRATQETQYF; v_call: TRBV20-1; j_call: TRBJ2-5; d_call: NA; clone_size: NA
cdr3_nt: TGTGCCAGCAGCGCTCTTGACAGGGGAGAGACCCAGTACTTC; cdr3_aa: CASSALDRGETQYF; v_call: TRBV6-5; j_call: TRBJ2-5; d_call: TRBD1; clone_size: NA
cdr3_nt: TGTGCCAGCAGTTATGGACAGGGGGGGCGGGATGAGCAGTTCTTC; cdr3_aa: CASSYGQGGRDEQFF; v_call: TRBV6-6; j_call: TRBJ2-1; d_call: TRBD1; clone_size: few
cdr3_nt: TGTGCCAGCTCACCCGGGACAGGGTTCCTCGAGCAGTACTTC; cdr3_aa: CASSPGTGFLEQYF; v_call: TRBV18; j_call: TRBJ2-7; d_call: TRBD1; clone_size: NA
cdr3_nt: TGTGCCAGCAGTGAACTATTCGTGACGAGCACAGATACGCAGTATTTT; cdr3_aa: CASSELFVTSTDTQYF; v_call: TRBV25-1; j_call: TRBJ2-3; d_call: NA; clone_size: few
cdr3_nt: TGTGCCAGCAGCTTAACAAGCATGTCAGGGACCCAGTACTTC; cdr3_aa: CASSLTSMSGTQYF; v_call: TRBV7-3; j_call: TRBJ2-5; d_call: NA; clone_size: few
cdr3_nt: TGTGCCACCCCAGAGGGCTGGAAAGGGGGAAAAGAGACCCAGTACTTC; cdr3_aa: CATPEGWKGGKETQYF; v_call: TRBV10-3; j_call: TRBJ2-5; d_call: NA; clone_size: few
cdr3_nt: TGCGCCAGCAGCTTGAGTCAGGGGGCGAACATTCAGTACTTC; cdr3_aa: CASSLSQGANIQYF; v_call: TRBV5-1; j_call: TRBJ2-4; d_call: TRBD1; clone_size: few
cdr3_nt: TGCAGTGCCGGGGGCGGGGGTTCTACCTACGAGCAGTACTTC; cdr3_aa: CSAGGGGSTYEQYF; v_call: TRBV20-1; j_call: TRBJ2-7; d_call: NA; clone_size: few
cdr3_nt: TGTGCCAGCAGCTTGGCTCCGATTCTGGGTCAGCCCCAGCATTTT; cdr3_aa: CASSLAPILGQPQHF; v_call: TRBV5-6; j_call: TRBJ1-5; d_call: NA; clone_size: few
cdr3_nt: TGCAGTGTAAGTGGTACTGGCAATCAGCCCCAGCATTTT; cdr3_aa: CSVSGTGNQPQHF; v_call: TRBV20-1; j_call: TRBJ1-5; d_call: NA; clone_size: NA
cdr3_nt: TGTGCCAGCAGTTACTCCCTGCCCGGTTCCTTCACAGATACGCAGTATTTT; cdr3_aa: CASSYSLPGSFTDTQYF; v_call: TRBV6-5; j_call: TRBJ2-3; d_call: NA; clone_size: NA
cdr3_nt: TGTGCCAGCAGTTCGGACCGAGATGCCGAGCAGTACTTC; cdr3_aa: CASSSDRDAEQYF; v_call: TRBV27; j_call: TRBJ2-7; d_call: NA; clone_size: NA
cdr3_nt: TGCAGAGGGGGGGGCTCCTACGAGCAGTACTTC; cdr3_aa: CRGGGSYEQYF; v_call: TRBV20-1; j_call: TRBJ2-7; d_call: NA; clone_size: few
cdr3_nt: TGTGCCATCAGTGGGACAGCGGGGGGGCTTGTTGAGACCCAGTACTTC; cdr3_aa: CAISGTAGGLVETQYF; v_call: TRBV10-3; j_call: TRBJ2-5; d_call: TRBD2; clone_size: NA
cdr3_nt: TGCAGCGCCCCTGGGGTTATGGGTGAAAAACTGTTTTTT; cdr3_aa: CSAPGVMGEKLFF; v_call: TRBV29-1; j_call: TRBJ1-4; d_call: NA; clone_size: few
cdr3_nt: TGTGCCAGCAGCGTAGGCGCGGGGGATACCTACGAGCAGTACTTC; cdr3_aa: CASSVGAGDTYEQYF; v_call: TRBV9; j_call: TRBJ2-7; d_call: TRBD2; clone_size: few
cdr3_nt: TGTGCCAGCAGCTTATCCCCCTACAATGAGCAGTTCTTC; cdr3_aa: CASSLSPYNEQFF; v_call: TRBV7-3; j_call: TRBJ2-1; d_call: NA; clone_size: few
cdr3_nt: TGCAGTGCTAGAGCCCCATACGAGACAGGGTCCTATGGCTACACCTTC; cdr3_aa: CSARAPYETGSYGYTF; v_call: TRBV20-1; j_call: TRBJ1-2; d_call: TRBD1; clone_size: few
cdr3_nt: TGTGCCAGCAGCTTAGAGTCAGATTACAATGAGCAGTTCTTC; cdr3_aa: CASSLESDYNEQFF; v_call: TRBV13; j_call: TRBJ2-1; d_call: NA; clone_size: NA
cdr3_nt: TGTGCCAGCAGCCCGAAGGGTGACCTGGGCTACACCTTC; cdr3_aa: CASSPKGDLGYTF; v_call: TRBV11-2; j_call: TRBJ1-2; d_call: NA; clone_size: few
cdr3_nt: TGCGCCAGCAGCCAAGATGTGGTCTACGAGCAGTACTTC; cdr3_aa: CASSQDVVYEQYF; v_call: TRBV4-1; j_call: TRBJ2-7; d_call: NA; clone_size: NA
cdr3_nt: TGTGCCAGCAGCATGAGACAGACCTTCTACAATGAGCAGTTCTTC; cdr3_aa: CASSMRQTFYNEQFF; v_call: TRBV7-2; j_call: TRBJ2-1; d_call: NA; clone_size: NA
cdr3_nt: TGTGCCAGCAACCTCAAGGGGTCGACAGGGGCCTACGAGCAGTACTTC; cdr3_aa: CASNLKGSTGAYEQYF; v_call: TRBV21-1; j_call: TRBJ2-7; d_call: NA; clone_size: NA
cdr3_nt: TGTGCCAGCAGCCGGGGGGCAGCAGATACGCAGTATTTT; cdr3_aa: CASSRGAADTQYF; v_call: TRBV3-1; j_call: TRBJ2-3; d_call: NA; clone_size: NA